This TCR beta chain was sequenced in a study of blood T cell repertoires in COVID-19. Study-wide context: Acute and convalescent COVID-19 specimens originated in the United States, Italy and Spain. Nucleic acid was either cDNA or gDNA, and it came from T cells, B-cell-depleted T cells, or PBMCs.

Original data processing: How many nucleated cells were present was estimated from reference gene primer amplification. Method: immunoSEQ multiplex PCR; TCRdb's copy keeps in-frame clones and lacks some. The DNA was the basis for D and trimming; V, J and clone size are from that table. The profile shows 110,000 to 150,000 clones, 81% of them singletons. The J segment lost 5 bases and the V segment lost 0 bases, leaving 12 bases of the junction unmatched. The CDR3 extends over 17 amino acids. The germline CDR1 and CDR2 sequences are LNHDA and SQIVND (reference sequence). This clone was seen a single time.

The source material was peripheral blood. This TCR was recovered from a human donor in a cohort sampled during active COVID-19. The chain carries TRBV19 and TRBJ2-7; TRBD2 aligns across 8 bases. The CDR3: CASSIDLGPGGQDEQYF. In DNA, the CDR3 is TGTGCCAGTAGTATAGATCTCGGGCCGGGGGGGCAGGACGAGCAGTACTTC. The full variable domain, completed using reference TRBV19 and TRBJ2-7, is DGGITQSPKYLFRKEGQNVTLSCEQNLNHDAMYWYRQDPGQGLRLIYYSQIVNDFQKGDIAEGYSVSREKKESFPLTVTSAQKNPTAFYLCASSIDLGPGGQDEQYFGPGTRLTVT.